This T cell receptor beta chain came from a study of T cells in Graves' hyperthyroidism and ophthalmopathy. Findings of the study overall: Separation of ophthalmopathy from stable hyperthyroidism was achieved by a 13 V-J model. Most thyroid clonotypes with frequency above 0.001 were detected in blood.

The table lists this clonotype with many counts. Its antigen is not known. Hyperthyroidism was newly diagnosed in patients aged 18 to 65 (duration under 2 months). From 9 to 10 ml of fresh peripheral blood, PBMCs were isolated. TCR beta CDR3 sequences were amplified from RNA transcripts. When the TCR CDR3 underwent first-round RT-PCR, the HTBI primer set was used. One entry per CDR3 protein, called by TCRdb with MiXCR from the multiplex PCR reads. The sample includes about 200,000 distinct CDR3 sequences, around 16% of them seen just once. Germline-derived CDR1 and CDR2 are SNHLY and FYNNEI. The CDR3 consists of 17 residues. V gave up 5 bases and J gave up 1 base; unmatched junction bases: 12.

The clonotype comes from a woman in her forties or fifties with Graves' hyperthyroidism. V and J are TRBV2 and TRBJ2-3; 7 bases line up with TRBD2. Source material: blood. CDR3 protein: CASSINGREGGTDTQYF. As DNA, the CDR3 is TGTGCCAGCAGTATCAATGGGAGGGAGGGCGGCACAGATACGCAGTATTTT.